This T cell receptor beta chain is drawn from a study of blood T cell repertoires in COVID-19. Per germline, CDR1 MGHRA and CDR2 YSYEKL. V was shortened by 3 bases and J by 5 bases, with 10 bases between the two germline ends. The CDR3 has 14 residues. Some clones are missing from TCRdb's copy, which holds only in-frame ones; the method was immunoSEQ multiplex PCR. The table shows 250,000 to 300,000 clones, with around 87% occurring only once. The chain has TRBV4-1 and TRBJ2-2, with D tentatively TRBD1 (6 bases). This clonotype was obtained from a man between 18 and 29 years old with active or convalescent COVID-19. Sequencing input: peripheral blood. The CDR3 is CASSQATGTGELFF. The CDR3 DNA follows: TGCGCCAGCAGCCAGGCCACAGGGACCGGGGAGCTGTTTTTT.